This TCR beta chain appears in the sequencing data of a study of blood T cell repertoires in COVID-19. About the research overall: The cDNA or gDNA used as material had been derived from T cells, B-cell-depleted T cells, or PBMCs.

CDR3 length equals 14 residues. V lost 3 bases and J lost 2, with 9 bases in between. Germline V gives CDR1 LNHDA, CDR2 SQIVND (reference sequence). In the original processing: By means of reference gene primer amplification, nucleated cell counts were estimated. Some clones are missing from TCRdb's copy, which holds only in-frame ones; the method was immunoSEQ multiplex PCR. D and trimming were read from the DNA, whereas the V and J calls and clone size are those reported in that table. The sample includes approximately 110,000 clones, 70% to 75% of them seen just once. The sequenced sample consisted of peripheral blood. The sequence was collected from a man at least 80 years old with COVID-19, enrolled during active disease. V and J are TRBV19 and TRBJ2-3; D is unresolved. The CDR3: CASSIAVITDTQYF. Written as DNA, the CDR3 is TGTGCCAGTAGTATTGCAGTTATCACAGATACGCAGTATTTT.